A selection of T cell receptor beta chains follows, all from one sample in a study of blood T cell repertoires in COVID-19. Profiling relied on immunoSEQ multiplex PCR, and the TCRdb table lists in-frame clones only, not all of them. The sample gives roughly 99,000 clones, about 91% of which show up once; 6.5% to 7% is in the top ten. The sequencing sample was made of peripheral blood. The receptors stem from a man aged 45-60 years with active or convalescent COVID-19. Both conserved end residues are part of each CDR3. A D gene is named only where the DNA matches it firmly. Clone size is stated in some rows and not others, as once, few, many or a class when expanded.

D: .; size: .; V: TRBV15; J: TRBJ2-2; DNA: TGTGCCACCAGCAGTACAGGGATGTGGAACACCGGGGAGCTGTTTTTT; CDR3: CATSSTGMWNTGELFF
D: .; size: .; V: TRBV27; J: TRBJ2-1; DNA: TGTGCCAGCAGCAAGATCCCACCGGGCAATGAGCAGTTCTTC; CDR3: CASSKIPPGNEQFF
D: .; size: .; V: TRBV6-5; J: TRBJ1-1; DNA: TGTGCCAGTCGGGGGGCAGGGGCCACTGAAGCTTTCTTT; CDR3: CASRGAGATEAFF
D: .; size: .; V: TRBV4-1; J: TRBJ1-4; DNA: TGCGCCAGCAGCCAAGGGGCCGGTGAAAAACTGTTTTTT; CDR3: CASSQGAGEKLFF
D: TRBD1; size: few; V: TRBV19; J: TRBJ2-1; DNA: TGTGCCAGTAGTATAGTGGACAGGGACTACAATGAGCAGTTCTTC; CDR3: CASSIVDRDYNEQFF
D: TRBD1; size: many; V: TRBV3-1/TRBV3-2; J: TRBJ2-1; DNA: TGTGCCAGCAGCCACGGGACAGGAGTTTACAATGAGCAGTTCTTC; CDR3: CASSHGTGVYNEQFF
D: TRBD1; size: .; V: TRBV19; J: TRBJ2-7; DNA: TGTGCCAGTAGTCTTGGGACAGAGATCACCTACGAGCAGTACTTC; CDR3: CASSLGTEITYEQYF
D: TRBD2; size: .; V: TRBV7-2; J: TRBJ2-3; DNA: TGTGCCAGCAGAATAGGACTAGCGGCCAGCACAGATACGCAGTATTTT; CDR3: CASRIGLAASTDTQYF
D: .; size: .; V: TRBV5-1; J: TRBJ1-2; DNA: TGCGCCAGCAGCTCGGGGGAGGTGGCCAACTATGGCTACACCTTC; CDR3: CASSSGEVANYGYTF
D: .; size: few; V: TRBV11-2; J: TRBJ2-1; DNA: TGTGCCAGCAGCCAAATTCAGGGGAGCTTCAATGAGCAGTTCTTC; CDR3: CASSQIQGSFNEQFF
D: .; size: .; V: TRBV3-1/TRBV3-2; J: TRBJ1-2; DNA: TGTGCCAGCAGCCAACTGGGAGAAAGGGATGGCTACACCTTC; CDR3: CASSQLGERDGYTF
D: TRBD2; size: .; V: TRBV28; J: TRBJ2-1; DNA: TGTGCCAGCAGTTTATGGGGGAGCGGGACCGGAGATGAGCAGTTCTTC; CDR3: CASSLWGSGTGDEQFF
D: TRBD1; size: .; V: TRBV29-1; J: TRBJ2-7; DNA: TGCAGCGTTCAATCCAGACAGGGCTACGAGCAGTACTTC; CDR3: CSVQSRQGYEQYF
D: TRBD2; size: .; V: TRBV6-4; J: TRBJ2-1; DNA: TGTGCCAGCAGTGAATTACCTAGCGGGGTCTACAATGAGCAGTTCTTC; CDR3: CASSELPSGVYNEQFF
D: TRBD2; size: .; V: TRBV5-6; J: TRBJ2-5; DNA: TGTGCCAGCAGCTCGCTAGTAGCGGGAGGGCAAGAGACCCAGTACTTC; CDR3: CASSSLVAGGQETQYF
D: .; size: .; V: TRBV5-1; J: TRBJ1-2; DNA: TGCGCCAGCAGCTCCCAGCGAGACGGCTACACCTTC; CDR3: CASSSQRDGYTF
D: TRBD2; size: .; V: TRBV2; J: TRBJ2-5; DNA: TGTGCCAGCAGTGGGAATAGCGGGAGGGCCACGGCTCTGGAGACCCAGTACTTC; CDR3: CASSGNSGRATALETQYF
D: TRBD2; size: .; V: TRBV10-3; J: TRBJ2-1; DNA: TGTGCCATCGAGGCGGGAGGCTACAATGAGCAGTTCTTC; CDR3: CAIEAGGYNEQFF
D: .; size: few; V: TRBV4-1; J: TRBJ2-7; DNA: TGCGCCAGCAGCTTTGACAGTTCCTACGAGCAGTACTTC; CDR3: CASSFDSSYEQYF
D: .; size: .; V: TRBV28; J: TRBJ2-1; DNA: TGTGCCAGCAGTTTAGTGCGGGAGCAGTTCTTC; CDR3: CASSLVREQFF
D: TRBD2; size: .; V: TRBV25-1; J: TRBJ2-3; DNA: TGTGCCAGCAGTTTCATACTAGCGGGAGACACAGATACGCAGTATTTT; CDR3: CASSFILAGDTDTQYF
D: TRBD2; size: .; V: TRBV6-2/TRBV6-3; J: TRBJ2-1; DNA: TGTGCCAGCAGTTCAACTAGCGGGAGCGGGGATGAGCAGTTCTTC; CDR3: CASSSTSGSGDEQFF
D: TRBD2; size: once; V: TRBV6-5; J: TRBJ2-1; DNA: TGTGCCAGCAGGACGACTAGCGGGCCTGGGCATGAGCAGTTCTTC; CDR3: CASRTTSGPGHEQFF
D: TRBD1; size: .; V: TRBV19; J: TRBJ1-1; DNA: TGTGCCAGTAGTCTCCGACAGGGGCGGACTGAAGCTTTCTTT; CDR3: CASSLRQGRTEAFF
D: .; size: .; V: TRBV6-2/TRBV6-3; J: TRBJ1-2; DNA: TGTGCCAGCAGTTACTCCCCGGGTATCTATGGCTACACCTTC; CDR3: CASSYSPGIYGYTF
D: TRBD1; size: .; V: TRBV6-5; J: TRBJ1-1; DNA: TGTGCCAGCACCTGGCAGGGGGCGAAGAACACTGAAGCTTTCTTT; CDR3: CASTWQGAKNTEAFF
D: .; size: .; V: TRBV27; J: TRBJ2-7; DNA: TGTGCCAGCAGTCCTGACAACTCCTACGAGCAGTACTTC; CDR3: CASSPDNSYEQYF
D: .; size: .; V: TRBV28; J: TRBJ1-1; DNA: TGTGCCAGCAGTTTATCCCTCCCGACAGGAGAGGACACTGAAGCTTTCTTT; CDR3: CASSLSLPTGEDTEAFF
D: .; size: once; V: TRBV5-4; J: TRBJ2-2; DNA: TGTGCCAGCAGCTCCACGGGCGGGGAGCTGTTTTTT; CDR3: CASSSTGGELFF
D: .; size: .; V: TRBV6-6; J: TRBJ2-2; DNA: TGTGCCAGCAGTCGTCTCGACGGGACATCTTCCCTTGCCGGGGAGCTGTTTTTT; CDR3: CASSRLDGTSSLAGELFF
D: TRBD2; size: .; V: TRBV7-9; J: TRBJ2-3; DNA: TGTGCCAGCAGCACCGGACTAGCGGGTAGCACAGATACGCAGTATTTT; CDR3: CASSTGLAGSTDTQYF
D: TRBD1; size: .; V: TRBV18; J: TRBJ2-5; DNA: TGTGCCAGCTCACTACCGGGACAGGTTTCCGCCCAGTACTTC; CDR3: CASSLPGQVSAQYF
D: .; size: .; V: TRBV7-2; J: TRBJ2-5; DNA: TGTGCCAGCAGCCAGACCTATGGGGCAACCCAGTACTTC; CDR3: CASSQTYGATQYF
D: TRBD1; size: once; V: TRBV30; J: TRBJ2-5; DNA: TGTGCCTGGAGGACAGGGGGCGGAGAGACCCAGTACTTC; CDR3: CAWRTGGGETQYF
D: TRBD1; size: .; V: TRBV7-2; J: TRBJ1-1; DNA: TGTGCCAGCAGCTTAGTGAGACAGGGAAAAGCTTTCTTT; CDR3: CASSLVRQGKAFF
D: .; size: .; V: TRBV5-3; J: TRBJ1-3; DNA: TGTGCCAGAAGCTTGCCGAACACCATATATTTT; CDR3: CARSLPNTIYF
D: .; size: .; V: TRBV6-2/TRBV6-3; J: TRBJ1-5; DNA: TGTGCCAGCAGTTACAAGCGAGATCAGCCCCAGCATTTT; CDR3: CASSYKRDQPQHF
D: .; size: .; V: TRBV2; J: TRBJ1-1; DNA: TGTGCCAGCAGTTATTCGGGAGCTGGAGAAGCTTTCTTT; CDR3: CASSYSGAGEAFF
D: TRBD1; size: .; V: TRBV19; J: TRBJ2-1; DNA: TGTGCCAGTAGTTCCGACTTAGGGACAGGGCAGTTCTTC; CDR3: CASSSDLGTGQFF
D: .; size: once; V: TRBV6-1; J: TRBJ2-3; DNA: TGTGCCAGCAGTGAGGGGCCCCAAGGAGGGGTCCCAGATACGCAGTATTTT; CDR3: CASSEGPQGGVPDTQYF
D: .; size: .; V: TRBV6-1; J: TRBJ2-5; DNA: TGTGCCAGCAGTGAAGGGAGGGGCAAAGCGGGGACCCAGTACTTC; CDR3: CASSEGRGKAGTQYF
D: .; size: .; V: TRBV4-2; J: TRBJ1-3; DNA: TGTGCCAGCAGCCCAGCCCGGACAGCCTCTGGAAACACCATATATTTT; CDR3: CASSPARTASGNTIYF
D: .; size: once; V: TRBV19; J: TRBJ1-6; DNA: TGTGCCAGTAGACGTGGCGACAGATCCAATTCACCCCTCCACTTT; CDR3: CASRRGDRSNSPLHF
D: .; size: .; V: TRBV29-1; J: TRBJ2-5; DNA: TGCAGCGTTGATAGAGGTAGAGAGACCCAGTACTTC; CDR3: CSVDRGRETQYF
D: .; size: many; V: TRBV4-2; J: TRBJ2-7; DNA: TGTGCCAGCAGCCAAGGAGGTACCGGAAGCTCCTACGAGCAGTACTTC; CDR3: CASSQGGTGSSYEQYF
D: TRBD2; size: .; V: TRBV28; J: TRBJ2-4; DNA: TGTGCCAGCAGTTTAGCGGGAGGGGGAAACATTCAGTACTTC; CDR3: CASSLAGGGNIQYF
D: .; size: .; V: TRBV7-7; J: TRBJ2-1; DNA: TGTGCCAGCAGCTCCTCACAGGGAAATGAGCAGTTCTTC; CDR3: CASSSSQGNEQFF
D: TRBD2; size: .; V: TRBV10-3; J: TRBJ2-2; DNA: TGTGCCATCAGTGACCCCGGGCTAGCGGGAGGTCCCGGGGAGCTGTTTTTT; CDR3: CAISDPGLAGGPGELFF
D: .; size: .; V: TRBV5-1; J: TRBJ1-1; DNA: TGCGCCAGCAGCCCTTTGACAGCAAACACTGAAGCTTTCTTT; CDR3: CASSPLTANTEAFF
D: .; size: .; V: TRBV15; J: TRBJ2-1; DNA: TGTGCCACCAGCAGAGGAGGGAATGAGCAGTTCTTC; CDR3: CATSRGGNEQFF
D: TRBD2; size: .; V: TRBV3-1/TRBV3-2; J: TRBJ2-1; DNA: TGTGCCAGCAGCCAAGGACTAGCGGGTAATGAGCAGTTCTTC; CDR3: CASSQGLAGNEQFF
D: TRBD1; size: .; V: TRBV11-2; J: TRBJ1-6; DNA: TGTGCCAGCAGCCCTAACAGGGGACTCATTTATAATTCACCCCTCCACTTT; CDR3: CASSPNRGLIYNSPLHF
D: TRBD2; size: .; V: TRBV6-6; J: TRBJ2-7; DNA: TGTGCCAGCAGTCCGCGGGGGAAGCTCGAGCAGTACTTC; CDR3: CASSPRGKLEQYF
D: TRBD1; size: .; V: TRBV18; J: TRBJ2-2; DNA: TGTGCCAGCTCACCCTTCGCCGTGACAGGGCAGTTCACCGGGGAGCTGTTTTTT; CDR3: CASSPFAVTGQFTGELFF
D: .; size: once; V: TRBV4-3; J: TRBJ1-4; DNA: TGCGCCAGCAGCCCCTTGAAAGCAGGCAATGAAAAACTGTTTTTT; CDR3: CASSPLKAGNEKLFF